This T cell receptor (beta chain) derives from a study of blood T cell repertoires in COVID-19. Overall study context: PBMCs, B-cell-depleted T cells, or T cells provided the cDNA or gDNA that made up the material.

In the authors' methods: For nucleated cells, counts were estimated from reference gene primer amplification. Sequencing was performed with immunoSEQ multiplex PCR; in TCRdb, only in-frame clones are kept and a portion is missing. V and J calls plus clone size are reproduced from that table; the DNA served to infer D and trimming. The sample includes almost 50,000 clones, roughly 78% of them seen just once. Germline V gene data show CDR1 as SGHDN and CDR2 as FVKESK. CDR3 size: 17 residues. V was shortened by 1 base and J by 0 bases, with 15 bases between the two germline ends. Sequenced: peripheral blood. The V gene is TRBV14, the J gene TRBJ1-1; D perhaps matches TRBD1 (5 bases). The clonotype originates from a man aged 65 to 85 with acute or convalescent COVID-19. The CDR3: CASSQVGARVMNTEAFF. The CDR3 nucleotides read TGTGCCAGCAGCCAAGTAGGAGCCAGGGTCATGAACACTGAAGCTTTCTTT.